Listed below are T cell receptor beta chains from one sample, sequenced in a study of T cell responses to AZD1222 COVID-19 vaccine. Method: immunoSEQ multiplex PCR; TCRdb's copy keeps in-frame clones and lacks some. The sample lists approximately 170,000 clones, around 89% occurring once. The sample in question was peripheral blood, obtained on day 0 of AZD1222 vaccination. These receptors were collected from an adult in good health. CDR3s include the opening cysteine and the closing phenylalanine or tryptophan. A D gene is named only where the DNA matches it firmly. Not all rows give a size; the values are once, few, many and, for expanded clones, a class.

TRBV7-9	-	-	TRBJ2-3	CASSLGEFTDTQYF	TGTGCCAGCAGCTTAGGGGAGTTCACAGATACGCAGTATTTT
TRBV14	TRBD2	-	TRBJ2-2	CASREGLAATGELFF	TGTGCCAGCAGGGAGGGACTAGCGGCAACCGGGGAGCTGTTTTTT
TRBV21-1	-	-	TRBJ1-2	CASSRGTEDGYTF	TGTGCCAGCAGCAGGGGGACAGAGGATGGCTACACCTTC
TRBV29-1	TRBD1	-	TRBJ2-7	CSATWDRPEQYF	TGCAGCGCCACGTGGGACAGACCCGAGCAGTACTTC
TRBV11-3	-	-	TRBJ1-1	CASSMGVVSEAFF	TGTGCCAGCAGCATGGGGGTTGTGTCTGAAGCTTTCTTT
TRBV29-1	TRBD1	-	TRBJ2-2	CSAGTVRTGELFF	TGCAGCGCAGGGACAGTACGGACCGGGGAGCTGTTTTTT
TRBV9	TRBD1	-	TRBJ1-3	CASSVGDRDNTIYF	TGTGCCAGCAGCGTAGGGGACAGGGATAACACCATATATTTT
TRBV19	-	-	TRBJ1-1	CASHTRNTEAFF	TGTGCCAGTCACACAAGGAACACTGAAGCTTTCTTT
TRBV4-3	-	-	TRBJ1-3	CASSQETTDSGNTIYF	TGCGCCAGCAGCCAAGAGACCACAGACTCTGGAAACACCATATATTTT
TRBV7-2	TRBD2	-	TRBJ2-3	CASSHRDYAPTDTQYF	TGTGCCAGCAGCCACCGGGACTACGCCCCCACAGATACGCAGTATTTT
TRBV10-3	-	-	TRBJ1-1	CAISESKLHEAFF	TGTGCCATCAGTGAGTCGAAACTCCATGAAGCTTTCTTT
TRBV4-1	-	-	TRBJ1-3	CASSQSGSSGNTIYF	TGCGCCAGCAGCCAATCAGGGAGCTCTGGAAACACCATATATTTT
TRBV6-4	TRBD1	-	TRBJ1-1	CASRATQGANTEAFF	TGTGCCAGCAGAGCCACACAGGGGGCTAACACTGAAGCTTTCTTT
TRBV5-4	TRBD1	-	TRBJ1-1	CASRSGTGRSMSEAFF	TGTGCCAGCAGATCCGGGACAGGGAGAAGCATGTCTGAAGCTTTCTTT
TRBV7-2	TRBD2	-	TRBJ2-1	CASSLVSGLAGGNEQFF	TGTGCCAGCAGCTTAGTATCGGGACTAGCGGGGGGCAATGAGCAGTTCTTC
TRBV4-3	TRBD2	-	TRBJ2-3	CASSHRAGGTDTQYF	TGCGCCAGCAGCCATAGGGCGGGGGGCACAGATACGCAGTATTTT
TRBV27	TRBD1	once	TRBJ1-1	CASHYPGTGNTEAFF	TGTGCCAGCCATTATCCGGGGACAGGCAACACTGAAGCTTTCTTT
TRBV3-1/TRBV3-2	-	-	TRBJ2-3	CASSQDPAVPTDTQYF	TGTGCCAGCAGCCAAGATCCGGCGGTCCCCACAGATACGCAGTATTTT
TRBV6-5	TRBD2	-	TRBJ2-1	CASSLAGGNNEQFF	TGTGCCAGCAGTTTAGCGGGGGGTAACAATGAGCAGTTCTTC
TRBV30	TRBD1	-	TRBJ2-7	CAWSRTFLGQLHRF	TGTGCCTGGAGTAGAACCTTTTTGGGACAGCTTCATCGCTTC
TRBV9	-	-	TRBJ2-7	CASSVVSHTEQYF	TGTGCCAGCAGCGTAGTGAGTCATACCGAGCAGTACTTC
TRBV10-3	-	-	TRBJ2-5	CAINDGGTRETQYF	TGTGCCATCAATGACGGTGGGACGCGGGAGACCCAGTACTTC
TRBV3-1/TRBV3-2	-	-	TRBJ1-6	CASSQEAISPLHF	TGTGCCAGCAGCCAAGAGGCTATTTCACCCCTCCACTTT
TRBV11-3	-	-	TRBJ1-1	CASSLLGMNTEAFF	TGTGCCAGCAGCTTACTGGGAATGAACACTGAAGCTTTCTTT
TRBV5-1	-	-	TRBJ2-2	CASRSLIDTGELFF	TGCGCCAGCAGGTCGCTGATAGACACCGGGGAGCTGTTTTTT
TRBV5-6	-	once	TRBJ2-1	CASSLAGADMGEQFF	TGTGCCAGCAGCTTGGCAGGCGCGGACATGGGTGAGCAGTTCTTC
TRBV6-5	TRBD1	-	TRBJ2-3	CASKLGQGTDTQYF	TGTGCCAGCAAACTGGGACAGGGCACAGATACGCAGTATTTT
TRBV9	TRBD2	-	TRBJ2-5	CASSVELAGRETQYF	TGTGCCAGCAGCGTAGAACTAGCGGGGAGAGAGACCCAGTACTTC
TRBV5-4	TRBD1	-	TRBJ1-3	CASSKPGQRNTIYF	TGTGCCAGCAGCAAACCGGGACAGAGAAACACCATATATTTT
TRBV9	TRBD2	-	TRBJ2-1	CASSSGLAVEQFF	TGTGCCAGCAGCTCCGGACTAGCGGTTGAGCAGTTCTTC
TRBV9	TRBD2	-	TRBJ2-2	CASSVLAGGRSAGELFF	TGTGCCAGCAGCGTACTAGCGGGGGGGCGATCGGCCGGGGAGCTGTTTTTT
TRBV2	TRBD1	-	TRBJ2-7	CASRRRQGSYEQYF	TGTGCCAGCAGACGCAGACAGGGCTCCTACGAGCAGTACTTC
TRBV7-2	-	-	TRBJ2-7	CASSLWGVSNEQYF	TGTGCCAGCAGCTTATGGGGGGTTTCGAACGAGCAGTACTTC
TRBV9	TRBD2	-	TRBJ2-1	CASSAGGGHYNEQFF	TGTGCCAGCAGCGCCGGGGGGGGCCACTACAATGAGCAGTTCTTC
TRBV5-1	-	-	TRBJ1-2	CASSDNYGYTF	TGCGCCAGCAGCGACAACTATGGCTACACCTTC
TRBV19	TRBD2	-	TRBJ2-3	CASSGGLADTQYF	TGTGCCAGTAGTGGGGGACTAGCAGATACGCAGTATTTT
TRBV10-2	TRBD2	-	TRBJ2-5	CASSEGGGPRYMEETQYF	TGCGCCAGCAGTGAGGGCGGGGGGCCCCGCTACATGGAAGAGACCCAGTACTTC
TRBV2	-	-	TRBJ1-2	CASSDEGVAYGYTF	TGTGCCAGCAGTGATGAGGGGGTGGCCTATGGCTACACCTTC
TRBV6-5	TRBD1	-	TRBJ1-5	CASSLTGGATQPQHF	TGTGCCAGCAGCCTGACAGGGGGCGCGACTCAGCCCCAGCATTTT
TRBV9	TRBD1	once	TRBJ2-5	CASSVGIRGQGKETQYF	TGTGCCAGCAGCGTAGGCATTCGGGGACAGGGGAAAGAGACCCAGTACTTC
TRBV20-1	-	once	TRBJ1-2	CSASEGGGYTF	TGCAGTGCTAGCGAGGGAGGTGGCTACACCTTC